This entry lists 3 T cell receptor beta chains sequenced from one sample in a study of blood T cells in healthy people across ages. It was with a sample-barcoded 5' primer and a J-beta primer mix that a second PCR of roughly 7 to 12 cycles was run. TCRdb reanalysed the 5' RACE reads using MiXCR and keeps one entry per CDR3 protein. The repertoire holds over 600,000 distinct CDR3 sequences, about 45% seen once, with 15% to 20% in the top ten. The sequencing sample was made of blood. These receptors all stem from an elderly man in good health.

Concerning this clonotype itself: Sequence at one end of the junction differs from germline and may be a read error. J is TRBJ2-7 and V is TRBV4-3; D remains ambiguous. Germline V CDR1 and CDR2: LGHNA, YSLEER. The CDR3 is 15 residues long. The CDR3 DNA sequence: TGCGCCAGCAGCCAAGATCTCAGCTCCTCCTCCGAGCAGTACTTC. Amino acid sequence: CASSQDLSSSSEQYF.

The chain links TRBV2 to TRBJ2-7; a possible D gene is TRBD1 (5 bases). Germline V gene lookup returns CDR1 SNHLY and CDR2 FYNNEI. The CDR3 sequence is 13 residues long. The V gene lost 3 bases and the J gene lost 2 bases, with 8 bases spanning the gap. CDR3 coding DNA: TGTGCCAGCAGTGAGACAGAGGCCTACGAGCAGTACTTC. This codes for CASSETEAYEQYF.

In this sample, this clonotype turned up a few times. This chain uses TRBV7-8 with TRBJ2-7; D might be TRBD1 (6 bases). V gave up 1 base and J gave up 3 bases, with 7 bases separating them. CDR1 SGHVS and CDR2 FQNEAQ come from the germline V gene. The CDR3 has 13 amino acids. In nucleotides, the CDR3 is TGTGCCAGCAGCTTAGAAGGGGGCTACGAGCAGTACTTC. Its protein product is CASSLEGGYEQYF.